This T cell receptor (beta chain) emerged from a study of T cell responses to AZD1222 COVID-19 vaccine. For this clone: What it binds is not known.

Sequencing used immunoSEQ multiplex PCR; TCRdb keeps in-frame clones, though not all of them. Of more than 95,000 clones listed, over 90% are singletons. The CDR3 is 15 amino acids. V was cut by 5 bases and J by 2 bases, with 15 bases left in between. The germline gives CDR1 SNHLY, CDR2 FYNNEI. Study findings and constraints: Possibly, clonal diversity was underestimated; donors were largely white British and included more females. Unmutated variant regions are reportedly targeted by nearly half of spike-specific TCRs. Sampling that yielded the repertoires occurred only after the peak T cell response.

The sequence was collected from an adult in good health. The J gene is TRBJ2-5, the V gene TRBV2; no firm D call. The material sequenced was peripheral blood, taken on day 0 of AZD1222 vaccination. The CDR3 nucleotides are TGTGCCAGCAGTTACCCGGGCCAGACTCAAGAGACCCAGTACTTC. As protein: CASSYPGQTQETQYF.